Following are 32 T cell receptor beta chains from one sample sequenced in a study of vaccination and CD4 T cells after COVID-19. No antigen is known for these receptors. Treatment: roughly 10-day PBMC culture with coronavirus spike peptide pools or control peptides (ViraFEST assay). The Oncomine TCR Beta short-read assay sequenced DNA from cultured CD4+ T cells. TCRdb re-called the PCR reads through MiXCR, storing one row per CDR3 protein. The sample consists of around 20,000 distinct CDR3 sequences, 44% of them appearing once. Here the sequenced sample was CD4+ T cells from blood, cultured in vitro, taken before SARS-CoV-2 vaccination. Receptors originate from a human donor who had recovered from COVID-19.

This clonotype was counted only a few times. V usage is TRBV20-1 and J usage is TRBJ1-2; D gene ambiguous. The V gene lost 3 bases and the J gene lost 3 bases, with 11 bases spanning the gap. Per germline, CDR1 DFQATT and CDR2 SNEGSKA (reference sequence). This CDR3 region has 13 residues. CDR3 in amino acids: CSASAGEDYGYTF. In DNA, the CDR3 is TGCAGTGCTAGTGCAGGAGAGGACTATGGCTACACCTTC.

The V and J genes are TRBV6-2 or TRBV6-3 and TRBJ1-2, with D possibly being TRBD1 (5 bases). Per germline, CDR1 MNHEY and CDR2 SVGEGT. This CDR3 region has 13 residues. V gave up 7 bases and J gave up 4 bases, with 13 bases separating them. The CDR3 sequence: CASKRTGFYGYTF. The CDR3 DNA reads TGTGCCAGCAAACGTACAGGATTCTATGGCTACACCTTC.

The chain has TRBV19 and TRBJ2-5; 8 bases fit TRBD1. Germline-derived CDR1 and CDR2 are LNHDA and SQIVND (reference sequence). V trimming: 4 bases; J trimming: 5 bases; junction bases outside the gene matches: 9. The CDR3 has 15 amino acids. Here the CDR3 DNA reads TGTGCCAGTAGTAAAGACGACAGGGGAGGCGAGACCCAGTACTTC. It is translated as CASSKDDRGGETQYF.

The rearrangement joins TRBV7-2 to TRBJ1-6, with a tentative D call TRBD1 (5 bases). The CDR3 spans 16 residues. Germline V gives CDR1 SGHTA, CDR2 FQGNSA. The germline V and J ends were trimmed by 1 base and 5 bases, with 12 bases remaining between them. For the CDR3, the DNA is TGTGCCAGCAGCTTAGAAGGATGGGGGGATAATTCACCCCTCCACTTT. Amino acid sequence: CASSLEGWGDNSPLHF.

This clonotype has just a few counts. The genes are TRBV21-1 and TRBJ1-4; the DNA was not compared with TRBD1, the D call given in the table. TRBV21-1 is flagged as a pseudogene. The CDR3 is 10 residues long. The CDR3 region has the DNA TGTGCCAGCCCGGACAGTGATCTGTTTTTT. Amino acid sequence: CASPDSDLFF.

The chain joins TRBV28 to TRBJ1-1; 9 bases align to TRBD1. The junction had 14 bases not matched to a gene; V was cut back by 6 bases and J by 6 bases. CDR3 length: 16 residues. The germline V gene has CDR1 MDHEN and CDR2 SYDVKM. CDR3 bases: TGTGCCAGCAGCTATTCTCATCCGGGACAGGGAGCTGAAGCTTTCTTT. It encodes CASSYSHPGQGAEAFF.

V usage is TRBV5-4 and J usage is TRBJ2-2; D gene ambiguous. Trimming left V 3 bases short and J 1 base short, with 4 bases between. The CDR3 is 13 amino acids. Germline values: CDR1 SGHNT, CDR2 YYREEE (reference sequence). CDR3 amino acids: CASSSRNTGELFF. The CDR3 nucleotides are TGTGCCAGCAGCTCCAGGAACACCGGGGAGCTGTTTTTT.

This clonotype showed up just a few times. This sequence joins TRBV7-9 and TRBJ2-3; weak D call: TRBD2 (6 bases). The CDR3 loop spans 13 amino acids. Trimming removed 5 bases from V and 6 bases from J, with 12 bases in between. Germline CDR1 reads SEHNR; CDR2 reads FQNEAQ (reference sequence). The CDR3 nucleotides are TGTGCCAGCAGCCGTACCCGGGAGGATACGCAGTATTTT. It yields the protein CASSRTREDTQYF.

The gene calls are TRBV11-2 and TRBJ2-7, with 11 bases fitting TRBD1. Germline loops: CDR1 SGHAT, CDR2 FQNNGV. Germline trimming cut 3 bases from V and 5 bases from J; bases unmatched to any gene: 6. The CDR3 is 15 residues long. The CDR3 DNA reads TGTGCCAGCAGCTTGAGGGGGACAGGGGGGGACGAGCAGTACTTC. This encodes CASSLRGTGGDEQYF.

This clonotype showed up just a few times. The DNA for the CDR3 is TGCAGTGCAAGAACAGAGCCCGCAGGCCTTATAGGCCATTACGAGCAGTACTTC. Protein sequence: CSARTEPAGLIGHYEQYF. The rearrangement links TRBV20-1 to TRBJ2-7; the D is unclear. The V and J ends lost 6 bases and 4 bases respectively, with 31 bases between them. The CDR3 is 18 residues long. Germline CDR1 is DFQATT and CDR2 is SNEGSKA (reference sequence).

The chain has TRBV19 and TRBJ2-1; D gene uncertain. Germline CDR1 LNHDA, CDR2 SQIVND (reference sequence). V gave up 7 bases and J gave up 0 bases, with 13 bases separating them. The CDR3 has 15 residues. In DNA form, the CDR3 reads TGTGCCAGTACCCTAGACCGCAGCTCCTACAATGAGCAGTTCTTC. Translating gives CASTLDRSSYNEQFF.

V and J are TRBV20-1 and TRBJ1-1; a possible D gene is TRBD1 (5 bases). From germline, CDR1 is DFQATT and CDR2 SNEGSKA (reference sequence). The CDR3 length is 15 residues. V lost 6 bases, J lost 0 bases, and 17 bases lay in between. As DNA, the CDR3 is TGCAGTGCCACACCCGGGACGGGATTGAACACTGAAGCTTTCTTT. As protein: CSATPGTGLNTEAFF.

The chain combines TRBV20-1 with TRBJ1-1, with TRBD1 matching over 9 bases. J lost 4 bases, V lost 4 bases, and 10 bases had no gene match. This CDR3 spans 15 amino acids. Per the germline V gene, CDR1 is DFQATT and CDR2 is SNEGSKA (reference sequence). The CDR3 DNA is TGCAGTGCTAACACAGGGGGCGAGCCGGTCACTGAAGCTTTCTTT. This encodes CSANTGGEPVTEAFF.

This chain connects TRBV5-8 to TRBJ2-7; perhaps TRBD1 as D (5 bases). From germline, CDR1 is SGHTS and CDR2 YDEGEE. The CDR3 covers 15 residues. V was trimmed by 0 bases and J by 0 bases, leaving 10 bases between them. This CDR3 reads CASSLVGRASYEQYF. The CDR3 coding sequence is TGTGCCAGCAGCTTGGTGGGCAGGGCCTCCTACGAGCAGTACTTC.

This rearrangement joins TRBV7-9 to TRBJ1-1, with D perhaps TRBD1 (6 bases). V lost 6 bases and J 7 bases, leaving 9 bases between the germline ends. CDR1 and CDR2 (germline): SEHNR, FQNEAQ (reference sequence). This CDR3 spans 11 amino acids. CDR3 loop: CASSKGVEAFF. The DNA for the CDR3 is TGTGCCAGCAGTAAGGGGGTTGAAGCTTTCTTT.

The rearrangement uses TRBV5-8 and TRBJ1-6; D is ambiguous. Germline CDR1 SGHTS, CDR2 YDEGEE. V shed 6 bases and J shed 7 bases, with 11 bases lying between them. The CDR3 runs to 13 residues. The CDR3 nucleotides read TGTGCCAGCAAGCGGACGCTAAATTCACCCCTCCACTTT. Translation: CASKRTLNSPLHF.

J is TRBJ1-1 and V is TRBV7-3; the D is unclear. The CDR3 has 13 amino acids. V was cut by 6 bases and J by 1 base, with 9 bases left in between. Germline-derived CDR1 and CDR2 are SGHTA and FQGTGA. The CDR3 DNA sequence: TGTGCCAGCAGGAGGGAGGCGAACACTGAAGCTTTCTTT. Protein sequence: CASRREANTEAFF.

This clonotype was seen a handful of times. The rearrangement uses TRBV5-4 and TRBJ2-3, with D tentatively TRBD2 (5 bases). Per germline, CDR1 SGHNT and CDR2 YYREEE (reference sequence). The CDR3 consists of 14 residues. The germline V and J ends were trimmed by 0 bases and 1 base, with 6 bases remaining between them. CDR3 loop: CASSLGGGTDTQYF. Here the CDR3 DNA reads TGTGCCAGCAGCTTGGGGGGAGGCACAGATACGCAGTATTTT.

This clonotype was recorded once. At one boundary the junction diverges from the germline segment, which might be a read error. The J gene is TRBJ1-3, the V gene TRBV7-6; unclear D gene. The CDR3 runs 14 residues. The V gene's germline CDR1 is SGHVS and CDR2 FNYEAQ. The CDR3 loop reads CASGFGEAGNTIYF. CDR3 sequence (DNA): TGTGCCAGCGGCTTCGGGGAGGCCGGAAACACCATATATTTT.

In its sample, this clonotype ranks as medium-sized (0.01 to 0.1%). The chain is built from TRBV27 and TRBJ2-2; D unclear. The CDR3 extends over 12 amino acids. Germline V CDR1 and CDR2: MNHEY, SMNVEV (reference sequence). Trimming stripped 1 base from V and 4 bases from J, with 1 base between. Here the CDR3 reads CASSLFTGELFF. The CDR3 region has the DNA TGTGCCAGCAGTTTATTCACCGGGGAGCTGTTTTTT.

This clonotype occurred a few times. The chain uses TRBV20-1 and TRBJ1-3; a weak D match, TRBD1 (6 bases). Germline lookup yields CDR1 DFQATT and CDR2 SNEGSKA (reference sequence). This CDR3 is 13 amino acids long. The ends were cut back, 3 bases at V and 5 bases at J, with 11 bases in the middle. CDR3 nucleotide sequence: TGCAGTGCTAGGGGGGCGGGGAGAAACACCATATATTTT. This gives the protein CSARGAGRNTIYF.

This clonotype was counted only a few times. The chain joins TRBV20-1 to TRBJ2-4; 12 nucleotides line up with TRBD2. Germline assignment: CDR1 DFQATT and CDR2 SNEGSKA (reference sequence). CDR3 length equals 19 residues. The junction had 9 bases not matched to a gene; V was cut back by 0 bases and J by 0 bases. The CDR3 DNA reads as TGCAGTGCTAGAGATCGGGGACTAGCGGGTTCCATAGCCAAAAACATTCAGTACTTC. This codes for CSARDRGLAGSIAKNIQYF.

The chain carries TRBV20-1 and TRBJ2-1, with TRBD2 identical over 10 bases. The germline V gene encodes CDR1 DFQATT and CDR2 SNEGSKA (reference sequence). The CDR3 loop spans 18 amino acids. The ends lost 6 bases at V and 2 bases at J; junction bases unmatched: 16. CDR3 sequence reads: CSAGARGQSGRAYNEQFF. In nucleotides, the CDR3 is TGCAGTGCGGGGGCCAGGGGACAGAGCGGGAGGGCCTACAATGAGCAGTTCTTC.

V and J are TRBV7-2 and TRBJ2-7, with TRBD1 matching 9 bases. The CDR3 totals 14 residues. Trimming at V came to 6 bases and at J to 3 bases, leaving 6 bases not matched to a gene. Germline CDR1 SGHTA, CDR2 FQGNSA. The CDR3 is CASRLTGGNYEQYF. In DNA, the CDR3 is TGTGCCAGCAGGTTGACAGGGGGGAACTACGAGCAGTACTTC.

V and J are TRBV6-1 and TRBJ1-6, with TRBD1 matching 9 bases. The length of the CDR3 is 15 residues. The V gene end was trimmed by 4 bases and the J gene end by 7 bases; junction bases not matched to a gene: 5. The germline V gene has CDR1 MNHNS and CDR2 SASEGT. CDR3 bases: TGTGCCAGCAGTGTTACCGGGACAGGGAATTCACCCCTCCACTTT. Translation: CASSVTGTGNSPLHF.

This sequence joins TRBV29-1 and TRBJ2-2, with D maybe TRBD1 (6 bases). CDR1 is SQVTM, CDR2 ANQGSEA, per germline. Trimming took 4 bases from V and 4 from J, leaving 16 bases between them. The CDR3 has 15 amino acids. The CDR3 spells CSVASGTSLTGELFF. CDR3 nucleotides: TGCAGCGTTGCATCCGGGACATCTCTCACCGGGGAGCTGTTTTTT.

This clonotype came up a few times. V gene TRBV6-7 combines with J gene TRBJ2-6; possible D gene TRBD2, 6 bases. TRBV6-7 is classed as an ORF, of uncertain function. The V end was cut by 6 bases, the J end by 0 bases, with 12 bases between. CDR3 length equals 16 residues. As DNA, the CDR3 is TGTGCCAGCAGCGGCGGGGCCCTCTCTGGGGCCAACGTCCTGACTTTC. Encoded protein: CASSGGALSGANVLTF.

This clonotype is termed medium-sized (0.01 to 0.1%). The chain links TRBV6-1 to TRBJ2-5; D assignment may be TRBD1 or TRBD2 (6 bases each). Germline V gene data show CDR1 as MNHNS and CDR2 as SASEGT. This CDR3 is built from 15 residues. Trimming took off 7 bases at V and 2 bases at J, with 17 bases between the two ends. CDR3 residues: CASKGVAVPQETQYF. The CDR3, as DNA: TGTGCCAGCAAGGGGGTAGCGGTACCTCAAGAGACCCAGTACTTC.

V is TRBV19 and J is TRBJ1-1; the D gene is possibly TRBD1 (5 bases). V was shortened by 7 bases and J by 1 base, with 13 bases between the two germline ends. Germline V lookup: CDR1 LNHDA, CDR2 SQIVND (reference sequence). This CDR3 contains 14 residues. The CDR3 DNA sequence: TGTGCCAGTATGGGGCAGCTTGAGAACACTGAAGCTTTCTTT. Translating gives CASMGQLENTEAFF.

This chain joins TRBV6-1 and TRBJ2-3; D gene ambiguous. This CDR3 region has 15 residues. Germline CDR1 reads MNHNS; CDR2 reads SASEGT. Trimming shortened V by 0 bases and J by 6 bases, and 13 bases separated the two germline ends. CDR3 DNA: TGTGCCAGCAGTGAAGCGGACGGAAGGTTCGATACGCAGTATTTT. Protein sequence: CASSEADGRFDTQYF.

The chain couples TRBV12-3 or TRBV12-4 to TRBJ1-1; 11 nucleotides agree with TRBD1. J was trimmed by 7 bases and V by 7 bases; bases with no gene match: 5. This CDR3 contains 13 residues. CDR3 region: CASNGQGAIEAFF. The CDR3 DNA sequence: TGTGCCAGCAATGGACAGGGGGCGATTGAAGCTTTCTTT.

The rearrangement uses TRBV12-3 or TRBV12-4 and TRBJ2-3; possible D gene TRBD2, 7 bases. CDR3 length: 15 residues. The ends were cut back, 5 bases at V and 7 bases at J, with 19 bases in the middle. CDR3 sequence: CASSQMAGAGNTQYF. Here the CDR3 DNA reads TGTGCCAGCAGTCAAATGGCGGGGGCTGGCAATACGCAGTATTTT.